This is a list of T cell receptor beta chains from one sample in a study of patients and donors after allogeneic stem cell transplantation. One entry per CDR3 protein, called by TCRdb with MiXCR from the RT-PCR reads. The repertoire holds over 30,000 distinct CDR3 sequences, with 35% to 40% as singletons. Sequencing used blood, either unsorted or a sorted T cell fraction (not recorded which). Source of these receptors: a human donor who was either an allogeneic HSCT recipient or a stem cell or donor lymphocyte infusion donor (not recorded which). It is not recorded whose cells these are; they may come from a transplant donor. Both conserved end residues are part of each CDR3. Each record gives: D gene, J gene, clone size, V gene, CDR3 protein, CDR3 DNA. A D gene is named only where the DNA matches it firmly. The size of a clone is reported for some rows only, either as once, few or many, or as a class for expanded clones.

. | TRBJ1-1 | few | TRBV7-2 | CASSFRYRNTEAFF | TGTGCCAGCAGCTTCCGCTACAGGAACACTGAAGCTTTCTTT
. | TRBJ1-5 | few | TRBV12-3/TRBV12-4 | CASSTRLVRNQPQHF | TGTGCCAGCAGTACCCGCCTTGTTCGAAATCAGCCCCAGCATTTT
. | TRBJ1-1 | medium-sized | TRBV5-1 | CASSTPFGSNTEAFF | TGCGCCAGCAGCACCCCCTTCGGCTCGAACACTGAAGCTTTCTTT
. | TRBJ2-3 | . | TRBV12-3/TRBV12-4 | CASSLVRKGNTDTQYF | TGTGCCAGCAGTTTGGTCCGGAAAGGAAACACAGATACGCAGTATTTT
TRBD1 | TRBJ2-2 | few | TRBV18 | CASCLMDRANTGELFF | TGTGCCAGCTGTCTCATGGACAGGGCGAACACCGGGGAGCTGTTTTTT
. | TRBJ2-1 | . | TRBV5-1 | CASSLKERVNEQFF | TGCGCCAGCAGCTTGAAAGAACGCGTTAATGAGCAGTTCTTC
TRBD2 | TRBJ2-2 | . | TRBV12-3/TRBV12-4 | CASSWSSGRDTGELFF | TGTGCCAGCAGTTGGTCTAGCGGGAGGGATACCGGGGAGCTGTTTTTT
TRBD1 | TRBJ1-6 | few | TRBV6-6 | CASSYRDRGESPLHF | TGTGCCAGCAGTTACCGCGACAGGGGCGAATCACCCCTCCACTTT
TRBD1 | TRBJ1-6 | . | TRBV6-1 | CASSSRTGGNSPLHF | TGTGCCAGCAGTTCCAGGACAGGGGGGAATTCACCCCTCCACTTT
. | TRBJ1-5 | few | TRBV7-2 | CASSLDRVGNQPQHF | TGTGCCAGCAGCTTAGACAGGGTGGGGAATCAGCCCCAGCATTTT
TRBD1 | TRBJ1-2 | . | TRBV29-1 | CSAATGTDYGYTF | TGCAGCGCCGCGACAGGGACAGACTATGGCTACACCTTC
. | TRBJ2-2 | . | TRBV21-1 | CASSTRTSGFAYPTGELFF | TGTGCCAGCAGCACCAGGACTAGCGGGTTCGCATACCCCACCGGGGAGCTGTTTTTT
. | TRBJ1-5 | medium-sized | TRBV27 | CASSSTGIRSPQHF | TGTGCCAGCAGTTCCACAGGCATTCGGTCGCCCCAGCATTTT
. | TRBJ2-1 | . | TRBV27 | CASSGVNEQFF | TGTGCCAGCAGTGGTGTGAATGAGCAGTTCTTC
. | TRBJ1-3 | . | TRBV15 | CATSRDRENTIYF | TGTGCCACCAGCAGAGATCGGGAAAACACCATATATTTT
TRBD1 | TRBJ2-1 | . | TRBV12-3/TRBV12-4 | CASSDRGTYNEQFF | TGTGCCAGCAGCGACAGGGGGACATACAATGAGCAGTTCTTC
TRBD1 | TRBJ1-2 | . | TRBV4-3 | CASSQEGTGSYGYTF | TGCGCCAGCAGCCAAGAAGGGACAGGGTCTTATGGCTACACCTTC
. | TRBJ2-2 | . | TRBV6-5 | CASSYAGQNANTGELFF | TGTGCCAGCAGTTACGCGGGACAGAACGCGAACACCGGGGAGCTGTTTTTT
. | TRBJ2-3 | . | TRBV6-2/TRBV6-3 | CASSYQAHTDTQYF | TGTGCCAGCAGTTATCAGGCGCACACAGATACGCAGTATTTT
TRBD1 | TRBJ1-1 | . | TRBV12-3/TRBV12-4 | CASSLVGTGEAFF | TGTGCCAGCAGTTTAGTGGGGACAGGGGAAGCTTTCTTT
. | TRBJ1-6 | few | TRBV28 | CAAKGSYNSPLHF | TGTGCCGCTAAGGGCTCCTATAATTCACCCCTCCACTTT
TRBD1 | TRBJ1-1 | . | TRBV7-9 | CASSIGQGHTEAFF | TGTGCCAGCAGCATCGGACAGGGACACACTGAAGCTTTCTTT
TRBD2 | TRBJ2-3 | . | TRBV12-3/TRBV12-4 | CASSTSSGGNRADTQYF | TGTGCCAGCAGCACCTCCAGCGGGGGGAATCGGGCAGATACGCAGTATTTT
. | TRBJ1-2 | . | TRBV7-2 | CASSFGSRRGYTF | TGTGCCAGCAGCTTCGGCAGCCGTCGTGGCTACACCTTC
. | TRBJ1-5 | . | TRBV20-1 | CSAQGLGHNQPQHF | TGCAGTGCCCAGGGACTAGGCCACAATCAGCCCCAGCATTTT
. | TRBJ2-1 | few | TRBV20-1 | CSATILTSEQFF | TGCAGTGCCACTATTCTTACCAGTGAGCAGTTCTTC
TRBD1 | TRBJ1-5 | few | TRBV20-1 | CSAPGTGGNQPQHF | TGCAGTGCTCCCGGGACAGGGGGCAATCAGCCCCAGCATTTT
. | TRBJ2-1 | . | TRBV11-2 | CASSLDPATGRGNEQFF | TGTGCCAGCAGCTTAGATCCGGCTACAGGGAGAGGCAATGAGCAGTTCTTC
TRBD1 | TRBJ1-6 | . | TRBV9 | CASSLGLQDRDNSPLHF | TGTGCCAGCAGCCTCGGGCTACAGGACAGGGATAATTCACCCCTCCACTTT
TRBD2 | TRBJ2-5 | few | TRBV6-6 | CASSYASSGIRAETQYF | TGTGCCAGCAGCTACGCGTCTAGCGGGATCCGGGCAGAGACCCAGTACTTC
. | TRBJ2-3 | . | TRBV20-1 | CSARDPPQNTQYF | TGCAGTGCTAGAGACCCGCCCCAGAATACGCAGTATTTT
. | TRBJ2-6 | . | TRBV12-3/TRBV12-4 | CASGGSGANVLTF | TGTGCCAGCGGAGGCTCTGGGGCCAACGTCCTGACTTTC
. | TRBJ2-7 | . | TRBV20-1 | CSASKDSGRYEQYF | TGCAGTGCCAGCAAAGACAGCGGGCGTTACGAGCAGTACTTC
TRBD2 | TRBJ2-5 | . | TRBV12-3/TRBV12-4 | CASSPRREGGETQYF | TGTGCCAGCAGTCCGCGGCGGGAGGGCGGAGAGACCCAGTACTTC
. | TRBJ2-1 | . | TRBV5-5 | CASTRLGFEQFF | TGTGCCAGCACCAGACTAGGGTTTGAGCAGTTCTTC
. | TRBJ2-1 | once | TRBV29-1 | CSVCRESSYNEQFF | TGCAGCGTCTGCAGGGAGAGCTCCTACAATGAGCAGTTCTTC
. | TRBJ1-5 | few | TRBV28 | CASSFYGPQHF | TGTGCCAGCAGTTTTTATGGGCCCCAGCATTTT
. | TRBJ1-2 | . | TRBV5-6 | CASSLVHLDGYTF | TGTGCCAGCAGCTTGGTGCATTTGGATGGCTACACCTTC
. | TRBJ2-1 | few | TRBV7-6 | CASSLEYLREQFF | TGTGCCAGCAGCTTAGAGTACTTAAGAGAGCAGTTCTTC
. | TRBJ2-4 | . | TRBV6-6 | CASSYSKTGHPQNIQYF | TGTGCCAGCAGTTACTCGAAAACAGGGCATCCTCAAAACATTCAGTACTTC
. | TRBJ2-1 | . | TRBV20-1 | CSAEGLSYNEQFF | TGCAGTGCTGAGGGTCTGTCCTACAATGAGCAGTTCTTC
. | TRBJ1-1 | . | TRBV4-3 | CASSQEQTSAAFF | TGCGCCAGCAGCCAAGAACAGACCTCAGCAGCTTTCTTT
. | TRBJ1-2 | . | TRBV20-1 | CSASTSLGGYTF | TGCAGTGCTAGTACATCCCTGGGTGGCTACACCTTC
. | TRBJ1-1 | . | TRBV28 | CASSFQASEAFF | TGTGCCAGCAGTTTTCAGGCGTCCGAAGCTTTCTTT
TRBD2 | TRBJ2-3 | . | TRBV4-3 | CASSQDEGLAGSTDTQYF | TGCGCCAGCAGCCAAGATGAGGGACTAGCGGGGAGTACAGATACGCAGTATTTT
. | TRBJ2-7 | . | TRBV7-9 | CASSLGFLGNYEQYF | TGTGCCAGCAGCTTAGGCTTCTTGGGAAACTACGAGCAGTACTTC
TRBD1 | TRBJ1-6 | few | TRBV5-5 | CASSLIRGLPYNSPLHF | TGTGCCAGCAGCTTGATCAGGGGGCTTCCCTATAATTCACCCCTCCACTTT
. | TRBJ1-2 | few | TRBV3-1 | CASSQDMFAIYGYTF | TGTGCCAGCAGCCAAGATATGTTCGCGATCTATGGCTACACCTTC
. | TRBJ2-3 | few | TRBV14 | CASSQLGALGTDTQYF | TGTGCCAGCAGCCAACTTGGGGCGTTGGGCACAGATACGCAGTATTTT
TRBD2 | TRBJ2-7 | few | TRBV7-9 | CASSPGLAVSYEQYF | TGTGCCAGCAGCCCGGGACTAGCGGTCTCCTACGAGCAGTACTTC
. | TRBJ2-2 | . | TRBV5-6 | CASSPLKTGSAGELFF | TGTGCCAGCAGCCCCCTTAAAACAGGGTCGGCCGGGGAGCTGTTTTTT
TRBD2 | TRBJ2-3 | . | TRBV12-3/TRBV12-4 | CASSSSGRWADTQYF | TGTGCCAGCAGTTCTAGCGGGAGATGGGCAGATACGCAGTATTTT
. | TRBJ1-2 | . | TRBV5-1 | CASSTEGGDGYTF | TGCGCCAGCAGCACCGAGGGAGGCGATGGCTACACCTTC
. | TRBJ1-4 | . | TRBV13 | CASSLKSTEKLFF | TGTGCCAGCAGCTTAAAATCGACGGAAAAACTGTTTTTT
. | TRBJ1-3 | . | TRBV7-2 | CASSFDLSGNTIYF | TGTGCCAGCAGCTTCGACCTCTCTGGAAACACCATATATTTT
. | TRBJ2-3 | few | TRBV6-5 | CASSYLSTPSTDTQYF | TGTGCCAGCAGTTACTTGTCGACTCCTAGCACAGATACGCAGTATTTT
TRBD1 | TRBJ1-4 | few | TRBV29-1 | CSVTGVVDNEKLFF | TGCAGCGTAACAGGGGTCGTGGATAATGAAAAACTGTTTTTT
. | TRBJ2-7 | . | TRBV29-1 | CSVEDPNSGGYEQYF | TGCAGCGTTGAAGATCCTAATAGCGGAGGCTACGAGCAGTACTTC
TRBD1 | TRBJ1-3 | few | TRBV11-2 | CASSLGRTGSGNTIYF | TGTGCCAGCAGCTTAGGGAGGACAGGGTCTGGAAACACCATATATTTT